The 28 T cell receptor beta chains reported below all come from one sample, sequenced in a study of shared clonotypes between healthy human individuals. Sequencing used immunoSEQ multiplex PCR; TCRdb keeps in-frame clones, though not all of them. The sample yields roughly 2.5 million clones, roughly 92% seen once. The specimen was naive CD4+ T cells sorted from blood. Subset specified: CD45RA+ positively selected. The receptors derive from a man in his late teens or twenties in good health.

CDR3 sequence (DNA): TGTGCCTGGAGCCCAGTCGGGGCCCCACGCTACACCTTC. This sequence encodes CAWSPVGAPRYTF. V and J are TRBV30 and TRBJ1-2; possible D gene TRBD1, 5 bases. Trimming took off 3 bases at V and 9 bases at J, with 17 bases between the two ends. CDR3 length equals 13 residues. The germline V gene has CDR1 GTSNPN and CDR2 SVGIG (reference sequence). Supplemented by reference TRBV30 and TRBJ1-2, the full variable domain reads SQTIHQWPATLVQPVGSPLSLECTVEGTSNPNLYWYRQAAGRGLQLLFYSVGIGQISSEVPQNLSASRPQDRQFILSSKKLLLSDSGFYLCAWSPVGAPRYTFGSGTRLTVV.

The J gene is TRBJ1-3, the V gene TRBV5-1; D is possibly TRBD1 (5 bases). Germline V gene sequence: CDR1 SGHRS, CDR2 YFSETQ. Trimming stripped 5 bases from V and 0 bases from J, with 12 bases between. The CDR3 is 15 amino acids. CDR3 protein: CASREGATSGNTIYF. In DNA, the CDR3 is TGCGCCAGCAGAGAAGGGGCGACCTCTGGAAACACCATATATTTT.

The chain carries TRBV2 and TRBJ2-1; D is undetermined. The CDR3 runs to 15 residues. Germline assignment: CDR1 SNHLY and CDR2 FYNNEI. V gave up 2 bases and J gave up 0 bases, with 8 bases separating them. CDR3 loop: CASSELVSSYNEQFF. The CDR3 nucleotides read TGTGCCAGCAGTGAACTGGTCAGCTCCTACAATGAGCAGTTCTTC. Full variable domain (rest looked up from reference TRBV2 and TRBJ2-1): EPEVTQTPSHQVTQMGQEVILRCVPISNHLYFYWYRQILGQKVEFLVSFYNNEISEKSEIFDDQFSVERPDGSNFTLKIRSTKLEDSAMYFCASSELVSSYNEQFFGPGTRLTVL.

The chain has TRBV6-5 and TRBJ2-3, with D perhaps matching TRBD2 (5 bases). The length of the CDR3 is 13 residues. V shed 6 bases and J shed 5 bases, with 12 bases lying between them. Germline loops: CDR1 MNHEY, CDR2 SVGAGI. CDR3 residues: CASSRDGGDTQYF. CDR3 DNA: TGTGCCAGCAGCCGGGATGGAGGAGATACGCAGTATTTT.

For the CDR3, the DNA is TGTGCCAGCAGCCCAAACAATGAGCAGTTCTTC. This gives the protein CASSPNNEQFF. The chain is built from TRBV4-2 and TRBJ2-1; D ambiguous. This CDR3 is 11 amino acids long. Germline V CDR1 and CDR2: LGHNA, YNFKEQ. V lost 4 bases, J lost 5 bases, and 3 bases lay in between.

This chain connects TRBV30 to TRBJ2-7; D possibly uses TRBD1 or TRBD2 (5 bases each). Germline V gives CDR1 GTSNPN, CDR2 SVGIG (reference sequence). The CDR3 consists of 13 residues. Trimming shortened V by 5 bases and J by 0 bases, and 11 bases separated the two germline ends. This CDR3 reads CAWGDDSSYEQYF. In nucleotides, the CDR3 is TGTGCCTGGGGGGACGACAGCTCCTACGAGCAGTACTTC.

For the CDR3, the DNA is TGCGCCAGCAGCTTGGGACTGATCTCTGGAAACACCATATATTTT. Translated: CASSLGLISGNTIYF. V and J are TRBV5-1 and TRBJ1-3; no definite D call. There are 15 residues in the CDR3. The V gene's germline CDR1 is SGHRS and CDR2 YFSETQ. V lost 0 bases to trimming and J lost 0 bases, with 7 bases between them.

This clone was found once. The sample has other DNA sequences that encode this CDR3 too. The V gene is TRBV19, the J gene TRBJ2-2, with 9 bases that match TRBD1. V shed 1 base and J 3 bases; nucleotides not matched to a gene: 0. The germline V gene has CDR1 LNHDA and CDR2 SQIVND (reference sequence). The CDR3 has 15 amino acids. The CDR3 loop is CASSIGDRDTGELFF. Here the CDR3 DNA reads TGTGCCAGTAGTATAGGGGACAGGGACACCGGGGAGCTGTTTTTT.

As regards this clone: Different DNA sequences within this sample yield the same CDR3. This chain joins TRBV6-5 and TRBJ1-3; TRBD1 is a possible D gene (5 bases). Deletions cut 0 bases from V and 4 bases from J, with 10 bases between. The germline gives CDR1 MNHEY, CDR2 SVGAGI. The CDR3 runs 15 residues. For the CDR3, the DNA is TGTGCCAGCAGTTACTCAGGGGATTCAGGAAACACCATATATTTT. Protein product: CASSYSGDSGNTIYF.

The chain combines TRBV28 with TRBJ2-7; no firm D call. V was trimmed by 2 bases and J by 2 bases, leaving 10 bases between them. The V gene's germline CDR1 is MDHEN and CDR2 SYDVKM. The CDR3 is 14 amino acids. The CDR3 nucleotides are TGTGCCAGCAGTTTAACGTCAGGAACCTACGAGCAGTACTTC. Its protein is CASSLTSGTYEQYF.

J is TRBJ2-2 and V is TRBV5-8; 8 bases match TRBD1. V was clipped by 4 bases and J by 6 bases; unmatched bases: 8. This CDR3 comprises 15 residues. CDR1 and CDR2 from the germline V gene are SGHTS and YDEGEE. CDR3 sequence: CASSRRTGWAGELFF. CDR3 coding DNA: TGTGCCAGCAGCCGTCGGACAGGGTGGGCCGGGGAGCTGTTTTTT.

The table lists this clone with a count of one. The CDR3 sequence: CASSIRGGKSNQPQHF. The CDR3 DNA reads as TGTGCCAGTAGTATACGTGGGGGAAAAAGCAATCAGCCCCAGCATTTT. The chain is built from TRBV19 and TRBJ1-5, with D tentatively TRBD1 (5 bases). Trimming took off 2 bases at V and 1 base at J, with 12 bases between the two ends. The CDR3 is 16 amino acids. Germline assignment: CDR1 LNHDA and CDR2 SQIVND (reference sequence).

The chain recombines TRBV5-4 with TRBJ1-2; 9 nucleotides agree with TRBD1. CDR1 is SGHNT and CDR2 is YYREEE in the germline V gene (reference sequence). The length of the CDR3 is 15 residues. V shed 4 bases and J 6 bases; nucleotides not matched to a gene: 10. The CDR3 DNA reads TGTGCCAGCAGCGCCACCGGGACAGGGTATAATGGCTACACCTTC. This sequence encodes CASSATGTGYNGYTF.

This clone was observed once. This chain connects TRBV2 to TRBJ2-1; 8 bases are shared with TRBD2. This CDR3 is 18 amino acids long. Germline CDR1 is SNHLY and CDR2 is FYNNEI. The junction had 14 bases not matched to a gene; V was cut back by 7 bases and J by 0 bases. DNA of the CDR3: TGTGCCAGCACCCCCCGGGGGGGCGTCCTTAGCTCCTACAATGAGCAGTTCTTC. Its protein is CASTPRGGVLSSYNEQFF.

The chain joins TRBV6-6 to TRBJ2-7; 7 positions agree with TRBD1. The germline gives CDR1 MNHNY, CDR2 SVGAGI (reference sequence). With 8 bases clipped from V and 1 base from J, the junction kept 14 bases outside the gene matches. The CDR3 has 16 residues. This CDR3 reads CASGPKTSRGSYEQYF. The CDR3 DNA follows: TGTGCCAGCGGCCCCAAGACGAGCAGGGGGTCCTACGAGCAGTACTTC.

V and J are TRBV5-1 and TRBJ2-1; 9 bases match TRBD1. Germline V gene sequence: CDR1 SGHRS, CDR2 YFSETQ. Losses at the gene ends were 3 bases for V and 3 bases for J; bases not matched to a gene: 16. The CDR3 covers 19 residues. This chain's CDR3 is CASSSVRDRVIMGYNEQFF. CDR3 in DNA: TGCGCCAGCAGCTCAGTCCGGGACAGGGTAATTATGGGCTACAATGAGCAGTTCTTC. Full variable domain (outside the CDR3, taken from reference TRBV5-1 and TRBJ2-1): KAGVTQTPRYLIKTRGQQVTLSCSPISGHRSVSWYQQTPGQGLQFLFEYFSETQRNKGNFPGRFSGRQFSNSRSEMNVSTLELGDSALYLCASSSVRDRVIMGYNEQFFGPGTRLTVL.

The rearrangement links TRBV6-5 to TRBJ2-7; D may correspond to TRBD1 or TRBD2 (6 bases each). Trimming removed 2 bases from V and 2 bases from J, with 10 bases in between. In germline, CDR1 is MNHEY, CDR2 SVGAGI. The CDR3 length is 14 residues. DNA of the CDR3: TGTGCCAGCAGTTACGATCGGGGGCCCTACGAGCAGTACTTC. It codes for CASSYDRGPYEQYF.

For the CDR3, the DNA is TGTGCCAGCAGTGAATCTTGGCCTCTGGTTGGTACCCTCCACTTT. Amino acids: CASSESWPLVGTLHF. The chain links TRBV2 to TRBJ1-6; D uncertain. Trimming cost V 2 bases and J 14 bases, with 19 bases left between them. CDR1 and CDR2 (germline): SNHLY, FYNNEI. The CDR3 loop spans 15 amino acids.

The chain has TRBV6-5 and TRBJ1-2; TRBD1 matches 7 bases. Looked up from germline, CDR1 is MNHEY and CDR2 is SVGAGI. Trimming took 10 bases from V and 5 from J; bases not matched to a gene: 13. This CDR3 region has 14 residues. The CDR3 DNA follows: TGTGCCACCGGAAGACAGGGTGGGGCGTATGGCTACACCTTC. Its protein product is CATGRQGGAYGYTF.

The chain carries TRBV7-2 and TRBJ2-3, with D tentatively TRBD1 or TRBD2 (6 bases each). The CDR3 has 15 amino acids. Germline V gene lookup returns CDR1 SGHTA and CDR2 FQGNSA. V was clipped by 1 base and J by 4 bases, with 12 bases between them. The CDR3 nucleotides read TGTGCCAGCAGCTTAGTGGGGGGCTGGGCAGATACGCAGTATTTT. Its translation is CASSLVGGWADTQYF.

The genes are TRBV5-4 and TRBJ2-2; D possibly uses TRBD1 or TRBD2 (5 bases each). CDR3 length: 15 amino acids. Trimming took off 0 bases at V and 4 bases at J, with 10 bases between the two ends. Germline V gene sequence: CDR1 SGHNT, CDR2 YYREEE (reference sequence). Written as DNA, the CDR3 is TGTGCCAGCAGCTTGGGGGGGAGTAGCACCGGGGAGCTGTTTTTT. The encoded protein is CASSLGGSSTGELFF.

This chain connects TRBV10-1 to TRBJ2-6; the D gene is possibly TRBD2 (6 bases). The CDR3 covers 17 residues. V lost 7 bases to trimming and J lost 2 bases, with 18 bases between them. Germline values: CDR1 WNHNN, CDR2 SYGVQD (reference sequence). The CDR3 DNA follows: TGCGCCAGCACCACCGGGACTCACGCTGCTGGGGCCAACGTCCTGACTTTC. Its protein is CASTTGTHAAGANVLTF.

V gene TRBV6-1 combines with J gene TRBJ1-1; possibly TRBD1 for D (5 bases). This CDR3 is 14 amino acids long. CDR1 is MNHNS, CDR2 SASEGT, per germline. V was trimmed by 4 bases and J by 6 bases, leaving 15 bases between them. The CDR3 loop reads CASSAIGQESEAFF. The CDR3 bases are TGTGCCAGCAGTGCTATAGGACAAGAGTCTGAAGCTTTCTTT.

As concerns this clone: The identical CDR3 is also encoded by other nucleotide sequences in the sample. The chain combines TRBV18 with TRBJ1-3; D is unclear. The V end was cut by 2 bases, the J end by 0 bases, with 5 bases between. The CDR3 is 14 residues long. Germline assignment: CDR1 KGHSH and CDR2 LQKENI. CDR3 in DNA: TGTGCCAGCTCACCAGGTGTCTCTGGAAACACCATATATTTT. The encoded protein is CASSPGVSGNTIYF.

V is TRBV6-1 and J is TRBJ2-3; D remains ambiguous. CDR3 length equals 13 residues. Germline V gene lookup returns CDR1 MNHNS and CDR2 SASEGT. With 5 bases removed from V and 8 bases from J, the gap between germline ends came to 14 bases. The CDR3 protein is CASSTILKVTQYF. In DNA, the CDR3 is TGTGCCAGCAGTACAATACTGAAGGTTACGCAGTATTTT.

The genes are TRBV6-5 and TRBJ1-2, with TRBD1 identical over 8 bases. V shed 4 bases, J shed 4 bases, and the junction held 11 bases outside the gene matches. From germline, CDR1 is MNHEY and CDR2 SVGAGI. The CDR3 spans 16 residues. In DNA form, the CDR3 reads TGTGCCAGCAGTTCTTCCGGGACAGGCCGTCTCTATGGCTACACCTTC. This translates into CASSSSGTGRLYGYTF.

V and J are TRBV5-4 and TRBJ2-7; 10 positions agree with TRBD2. Germline trimming cut 1 base from V and 0 bases from J; bases unmatched to any gene: 10. Germline lookup yields CDR1 SGHNT and CDR2 YYREEE (reference sequence). CDR3 length equals 18 residues. In DNA form, the CDR3 reads TGTGCCAGCAGCTTGAATAGCGGGGGGCAAAGGAGCTCCTACGAGCAGTACTTC. Translation gives CASSLNSGGQRSSYEQYF.

This chain joins TRBV5-1 and TRBJ1-3; D is uncertain. The CDR3 totals 19 residues. Germline V gene sequence: CDR1 SGHRS, CDR2 YFSETQ. Trimming removed 0 bases at V and 0 bases at J, with 19 bases between. The DNA for the CDR3 is TGCGCCAGCAGCTTGGGGACGGATGGTGTGAAGCACTCTGGAAACACCATATATTTT. It specifies CASSLGTDGVKHSGNTIYF.